The subject of this entry is one T cell receptor (beta chain). Assay used: immunoSEQ multiplex PCR; TCRdb lists only in-frame clones, some missing. The top ten hold more than 5.5% of the sample, which has about 110,000 clones, approximately 80% seen once. Germline assignment: CDR1 SGHTA and CDR2 FQGNSA. V was clipped by 5 bases and J by 4 bases, with 18 bases between them. CDR3 length: 16 residues. These data originate in a study of blood T cell repertoires in COVID-19. Study summary: Spain, Italy and the United States supplied samples that represented acute and convalescent COVID-19.

This clonotype was obtained from an elderly man with COVID-19, enrolled during active disease. The V call is TRBV7-2, the J call TRBJ2-1, with a tentative D call TRBD2 (5 bases). The sequenced material came from peripheral blood. The CDR3 DNA is TGTGCCAGCAGCCTAAGTGGAGGTGAGGGATACAATGAGCAGTTCTTC. Its translation is CASSLSGGEGYNEQFF. Variable domain in full (rest from reference TRBV7-2 and TRBJ2-1): GAGVSQSPSNKVTEKGKDVELRCDPISGHTALYWYRQSLGQGLEFLIYFQGNSAPDKSGLPSDRFSAERTGGSVSTLTIQRTQQEDSAVYLCASSLSGGEGYNEQFFGPGTRLTVL.